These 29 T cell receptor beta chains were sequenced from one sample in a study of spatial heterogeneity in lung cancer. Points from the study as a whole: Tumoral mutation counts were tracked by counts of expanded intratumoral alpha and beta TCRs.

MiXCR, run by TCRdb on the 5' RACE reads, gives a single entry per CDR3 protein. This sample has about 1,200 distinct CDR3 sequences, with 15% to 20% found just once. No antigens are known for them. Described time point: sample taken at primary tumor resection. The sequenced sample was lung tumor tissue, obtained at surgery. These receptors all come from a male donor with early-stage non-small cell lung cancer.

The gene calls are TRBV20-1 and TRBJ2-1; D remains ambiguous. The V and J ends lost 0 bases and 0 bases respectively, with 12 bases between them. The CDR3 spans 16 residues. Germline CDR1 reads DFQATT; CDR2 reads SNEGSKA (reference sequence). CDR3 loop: CSARDARDYSYNEQFF. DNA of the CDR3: TGCAGTGCTAGAGATGCAAGAGATTACTCCTACAATGAGCAGTTCTTC.

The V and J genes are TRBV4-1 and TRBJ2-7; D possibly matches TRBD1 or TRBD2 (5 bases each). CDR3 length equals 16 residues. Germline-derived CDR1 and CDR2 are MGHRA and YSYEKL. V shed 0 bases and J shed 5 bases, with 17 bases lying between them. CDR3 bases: TGCGCCAGCAGCCAAGAGCGATCGGGACCACGTGACGAGCAGTACTTC. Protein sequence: CASSQERSGPRDEQYF.

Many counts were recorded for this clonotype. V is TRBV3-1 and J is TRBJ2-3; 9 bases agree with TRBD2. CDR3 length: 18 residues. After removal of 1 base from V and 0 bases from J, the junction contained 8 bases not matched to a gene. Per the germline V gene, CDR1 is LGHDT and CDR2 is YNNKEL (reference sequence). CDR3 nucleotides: TGTGCCAGCAGCCAAGGCATAGCGGGAGCTTCTAGCACAGATACGCAGTATTTT. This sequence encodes CASSQGIAGASSTDTQYF.

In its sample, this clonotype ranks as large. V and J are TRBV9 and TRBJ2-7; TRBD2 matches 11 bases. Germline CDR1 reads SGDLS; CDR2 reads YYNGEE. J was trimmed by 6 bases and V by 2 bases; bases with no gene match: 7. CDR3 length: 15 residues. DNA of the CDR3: TGTGCCAGCAGCGTGACTAGCGGGGACTTAGCCGAGCAGTACTTC. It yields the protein CASSVTSGDLAEQYF. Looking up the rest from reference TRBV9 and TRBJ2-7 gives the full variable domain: DSGVTQTPKHLITATGQRVTLRCSPRSGDLSVYWYQQSLDQGLQFLIQYYNGEERAKGNILERFSAQQFPDLHSELNLSSLELGDSALYFCASSVTSGDLAEQYFGPGTRLTVT.

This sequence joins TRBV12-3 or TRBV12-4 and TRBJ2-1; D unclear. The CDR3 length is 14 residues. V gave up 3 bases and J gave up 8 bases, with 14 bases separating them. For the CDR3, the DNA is TGTGCCAGCAGTTTTGGTGTCGTCACCGATGAGCAGTTCTTC. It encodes CASSFGVVTDEQFF.

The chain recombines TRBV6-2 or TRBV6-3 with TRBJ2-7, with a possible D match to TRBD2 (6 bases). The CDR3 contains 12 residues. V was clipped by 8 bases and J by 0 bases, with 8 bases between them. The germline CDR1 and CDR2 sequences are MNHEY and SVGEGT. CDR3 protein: CASGRDSYEQYF. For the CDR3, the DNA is TGTGCCAGCGGGCGGGACTCCTACGAGCAGTACTTC.

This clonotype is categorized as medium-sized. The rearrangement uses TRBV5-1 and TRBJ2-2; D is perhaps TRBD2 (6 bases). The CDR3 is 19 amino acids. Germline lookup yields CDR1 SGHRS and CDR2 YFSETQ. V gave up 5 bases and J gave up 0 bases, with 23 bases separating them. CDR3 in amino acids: CASSGPWTNRNANTGELFF. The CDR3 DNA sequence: TGCGCCAGCAGTGGTCCCTGGACTAACCGTAACGCGAACACCGGGGAGCTGTTTTTT.

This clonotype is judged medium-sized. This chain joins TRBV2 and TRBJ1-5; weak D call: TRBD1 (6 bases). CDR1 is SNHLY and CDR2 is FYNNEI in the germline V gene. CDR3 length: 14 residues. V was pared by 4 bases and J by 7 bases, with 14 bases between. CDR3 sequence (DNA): TGTGCCAGCAGTGCTTGGGGGCCCGGACAGCCCCAGCATTTT. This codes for CASSAWGPGQPQHF.

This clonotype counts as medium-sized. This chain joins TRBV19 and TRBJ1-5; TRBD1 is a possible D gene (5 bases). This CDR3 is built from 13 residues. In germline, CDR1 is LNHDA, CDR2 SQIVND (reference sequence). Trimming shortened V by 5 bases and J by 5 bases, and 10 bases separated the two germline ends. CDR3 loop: CASSRGTDQPQHF. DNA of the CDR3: TGTGCCAGTAGTCGTGGGACCGATCAGCCCCAGCATTTT. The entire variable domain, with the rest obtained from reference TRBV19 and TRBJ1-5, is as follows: DGGITQSPKYLFRKEGQNVTLSCEQNLNHDAMYWYRQDPGQGLRLIYYSQIVNDFQKGDIAEGYSVSREKKESFPLTVTSAQKNPTAFYLCASSRGTDQPQHFGDGTRLSIL.

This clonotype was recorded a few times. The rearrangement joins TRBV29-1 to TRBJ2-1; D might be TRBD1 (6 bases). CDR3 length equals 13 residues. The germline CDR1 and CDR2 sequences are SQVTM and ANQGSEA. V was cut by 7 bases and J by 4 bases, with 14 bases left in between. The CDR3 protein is CSADSWSYNEQFF. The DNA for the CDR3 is TGCAGCGCGGACAGTTGGTCGTACAATGAGCAGTTCTTC.

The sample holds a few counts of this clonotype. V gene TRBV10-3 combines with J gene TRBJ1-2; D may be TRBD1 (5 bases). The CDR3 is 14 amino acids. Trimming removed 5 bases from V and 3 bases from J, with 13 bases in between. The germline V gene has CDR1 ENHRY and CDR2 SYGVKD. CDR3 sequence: CAISSSSGDYGYTF. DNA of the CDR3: TGTGCCATCAGTTCGTCCTCGGGGGACTATGGCTACACCTTC.

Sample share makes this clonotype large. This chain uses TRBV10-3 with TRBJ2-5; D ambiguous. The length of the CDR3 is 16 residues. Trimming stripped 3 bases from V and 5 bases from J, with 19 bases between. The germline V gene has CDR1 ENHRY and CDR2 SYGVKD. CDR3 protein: CAISDPPRGSKETQYF. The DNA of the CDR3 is TGTGCCATCAGTGACCCACCTCGCGGCTCCAAGGAGACCCAGTACTTC.

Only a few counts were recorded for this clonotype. The CDR3 DNA follows: TGTGCCAGCAGCCAGACTAGCGGGAGTGGGATGGAAGAGACCCAGTACTTC. This gives the protein CASSQTSGSGMEETQYF. The J gene is TRBJ2-5, the V gene TRBV5-6; 12 positions match TRBD2. Per the germline V gene, CDR1 is SGHDT and CDR2 is YYEEEE. This CDR3 is 17 amino acids long. V trimming: 4 bases; J trimming: 3 bases; junction bases outside the gene matches: 10.

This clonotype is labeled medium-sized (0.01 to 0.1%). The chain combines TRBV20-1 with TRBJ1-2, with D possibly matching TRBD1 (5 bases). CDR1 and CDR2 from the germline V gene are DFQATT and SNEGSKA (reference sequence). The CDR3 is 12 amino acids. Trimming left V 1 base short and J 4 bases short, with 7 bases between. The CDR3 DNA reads TGCAGTGCTAGAGTCCAGGGCTATGGCTACACCTTC. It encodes CSARVQGYGYTF.

The CDR3: CASRGVSYEQYF. The DNA for the CDR3 is TGTGCCAGCAGGGGCGTATCCTACGAGCAGTACTTC. The J gene is TRBJ2-7, the V gene TRBV6-5, with unresolved D. The V gene lost 6 bases and the J gene lost 1 base, with 7 bases spanning the gap. The CDR3 has 12 amino acids. Germline CDR1 reads MNHEY; CDR2 reads SVGAGI.

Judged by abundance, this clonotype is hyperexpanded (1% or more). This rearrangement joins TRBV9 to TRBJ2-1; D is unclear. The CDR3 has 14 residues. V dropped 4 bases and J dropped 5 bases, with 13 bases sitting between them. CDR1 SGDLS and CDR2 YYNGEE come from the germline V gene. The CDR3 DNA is TGTGCCAGCAGCCCCCGAACTGGAGACAATGAGCAGTTCTTC. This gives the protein CASSPRTGDNEQFF.

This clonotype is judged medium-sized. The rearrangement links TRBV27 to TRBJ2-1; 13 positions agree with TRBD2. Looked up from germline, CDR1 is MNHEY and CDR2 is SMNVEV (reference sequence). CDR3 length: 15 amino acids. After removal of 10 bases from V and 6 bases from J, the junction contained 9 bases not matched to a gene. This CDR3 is CATRTSGSWANEQFF. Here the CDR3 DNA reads TGTGCCACCAGGACTAGCGGGAGTTGGGCCAATGAGCAGTTCTTC.

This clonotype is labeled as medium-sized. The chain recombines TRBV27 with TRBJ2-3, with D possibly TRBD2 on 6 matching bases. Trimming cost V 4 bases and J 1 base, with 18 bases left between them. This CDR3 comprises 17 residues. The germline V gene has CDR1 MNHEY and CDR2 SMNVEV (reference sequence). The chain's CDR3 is CASSSGTGVVGTDTQYF. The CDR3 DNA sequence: TGTGCCAGCAGTTCGGGAACGGGAGTTGTCGGCACAGATACGCAGTATTTT.

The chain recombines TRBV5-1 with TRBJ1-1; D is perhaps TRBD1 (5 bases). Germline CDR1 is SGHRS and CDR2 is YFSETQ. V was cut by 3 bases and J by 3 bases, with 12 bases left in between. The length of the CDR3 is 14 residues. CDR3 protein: CASSSGRGDTEAFF. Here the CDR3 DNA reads TGCGCCAGCAGCTCCGGGCGAGGGGACACTGAAGCTTTCTTT.

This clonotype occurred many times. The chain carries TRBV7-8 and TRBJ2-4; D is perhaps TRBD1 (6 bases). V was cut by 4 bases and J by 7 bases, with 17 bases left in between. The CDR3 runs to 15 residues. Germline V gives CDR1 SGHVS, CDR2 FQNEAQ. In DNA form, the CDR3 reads TGTGCCAGCAGCTCCACCCAGGGGCCCTCGAACATTCAGTACTTC. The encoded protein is CASSSTQGPSNIQYF.

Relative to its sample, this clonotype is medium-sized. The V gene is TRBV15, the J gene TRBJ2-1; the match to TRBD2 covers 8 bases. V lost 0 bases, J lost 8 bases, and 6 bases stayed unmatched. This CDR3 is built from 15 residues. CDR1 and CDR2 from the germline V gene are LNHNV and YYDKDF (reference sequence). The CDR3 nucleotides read TGTGCCACCAGCAGAGATTCGGGAGGGCCGCATGAGCAGTTCTTC. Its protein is CATSRDSGGPHEQFF. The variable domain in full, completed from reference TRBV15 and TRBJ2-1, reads DAMVIQNPRYQVTQFGKPVTLSCSQTLNHNVMYWYQQKSSQAPKLLFHYYDKDFNNEADTPDNFQSRRPNTSFCFLDIRSPGLGDTAMYLCATSRDSGGPHEQFFGPGTRLTVL.

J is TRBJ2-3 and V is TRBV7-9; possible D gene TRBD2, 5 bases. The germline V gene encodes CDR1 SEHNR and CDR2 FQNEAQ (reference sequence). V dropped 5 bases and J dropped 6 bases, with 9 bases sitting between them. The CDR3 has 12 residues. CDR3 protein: CASSQDLDTQYF. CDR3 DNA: TGTGCCAGCAGCCAGGACTTGGATACGCAGTATTTT.

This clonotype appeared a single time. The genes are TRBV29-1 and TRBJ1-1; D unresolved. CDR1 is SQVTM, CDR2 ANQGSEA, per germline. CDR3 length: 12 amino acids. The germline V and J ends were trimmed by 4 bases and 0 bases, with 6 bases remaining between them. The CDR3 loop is CSVGQMNTEAFF. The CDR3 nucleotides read TGCAGCGTTGGACAAATGAACACTGAAGCTTTCTTT.

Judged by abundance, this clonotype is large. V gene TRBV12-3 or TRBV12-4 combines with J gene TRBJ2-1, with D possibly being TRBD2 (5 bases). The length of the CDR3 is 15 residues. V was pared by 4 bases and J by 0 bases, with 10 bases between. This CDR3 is CASSSSGASYNEQFF. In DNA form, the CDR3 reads TGTGCCAGCAGTTCCAGCGGAGCCTCCTACAATGAGCAGTTCTTC.

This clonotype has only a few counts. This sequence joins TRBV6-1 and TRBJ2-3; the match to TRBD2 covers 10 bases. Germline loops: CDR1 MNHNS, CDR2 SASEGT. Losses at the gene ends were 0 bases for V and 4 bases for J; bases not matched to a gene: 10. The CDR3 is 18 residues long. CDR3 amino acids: CASSEALAGAAVADTQYF. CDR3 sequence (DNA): TGTGCCAGCAGTGAAGCTCTAGCGGGAGCCGCGGTCGCAGATACGCAGTATTTT.

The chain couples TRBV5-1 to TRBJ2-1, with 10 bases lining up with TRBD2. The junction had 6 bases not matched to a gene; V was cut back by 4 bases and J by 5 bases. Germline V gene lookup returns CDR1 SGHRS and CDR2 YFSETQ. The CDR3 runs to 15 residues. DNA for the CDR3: TGCGCCAGCAGCCTAGCGGGAGCGTTAAACAATGAGCAGTTCTTC. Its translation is CASSLAGALNNEQFF.

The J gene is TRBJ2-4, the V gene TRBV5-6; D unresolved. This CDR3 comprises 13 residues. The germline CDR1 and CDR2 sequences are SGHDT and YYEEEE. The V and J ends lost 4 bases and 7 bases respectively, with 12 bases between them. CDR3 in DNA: TGTGCCAGCAGCGTGGACCTGGAGAACATTCAGTACTTC. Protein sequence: CASSVDLENIQYF.

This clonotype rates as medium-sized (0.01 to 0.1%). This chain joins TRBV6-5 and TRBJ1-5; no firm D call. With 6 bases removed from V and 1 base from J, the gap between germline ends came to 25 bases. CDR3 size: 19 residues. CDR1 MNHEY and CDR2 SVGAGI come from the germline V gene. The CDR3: CASSPGTIPGRASNQPQHF. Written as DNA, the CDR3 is TGTGCCAGCAGCCCCGGTACTATACCAGGTCGGGCGAGCAATCAGCCCCAGCATTTT.

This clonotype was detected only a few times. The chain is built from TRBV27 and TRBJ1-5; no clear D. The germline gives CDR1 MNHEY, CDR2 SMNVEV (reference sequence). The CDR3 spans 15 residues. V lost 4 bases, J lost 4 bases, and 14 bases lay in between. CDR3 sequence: CASSSGPSGNQPQHF. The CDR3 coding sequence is TGTGCCAGCAGTTCGGGTCCCTCGGGGAATCAGCCCCAGCATTTT.